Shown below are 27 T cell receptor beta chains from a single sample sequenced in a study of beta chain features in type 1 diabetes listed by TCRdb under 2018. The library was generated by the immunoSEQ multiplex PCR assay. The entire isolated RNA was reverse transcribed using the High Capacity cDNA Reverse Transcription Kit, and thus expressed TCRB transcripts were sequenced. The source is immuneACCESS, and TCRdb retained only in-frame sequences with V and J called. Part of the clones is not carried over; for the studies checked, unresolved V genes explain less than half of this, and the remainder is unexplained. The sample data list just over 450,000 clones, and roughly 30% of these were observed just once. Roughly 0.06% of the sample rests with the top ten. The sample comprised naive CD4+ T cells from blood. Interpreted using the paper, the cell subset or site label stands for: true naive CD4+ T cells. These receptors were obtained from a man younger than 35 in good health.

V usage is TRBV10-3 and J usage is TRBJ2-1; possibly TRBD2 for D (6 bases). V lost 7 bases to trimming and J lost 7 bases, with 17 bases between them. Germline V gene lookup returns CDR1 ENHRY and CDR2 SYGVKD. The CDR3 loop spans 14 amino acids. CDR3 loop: CAINGMRGANEQFF. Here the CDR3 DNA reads TGTGCCATCAACGGGATGCGGGGCGCAAATGAGCAGTTCTTC.

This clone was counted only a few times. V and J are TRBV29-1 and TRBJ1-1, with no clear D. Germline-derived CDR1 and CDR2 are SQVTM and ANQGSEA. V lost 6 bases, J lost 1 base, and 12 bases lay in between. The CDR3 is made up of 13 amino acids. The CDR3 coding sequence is TGCAGCGTCCAGAAGGTCCCGAACACTGAAGCTTTCTTT. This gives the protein CSVQKVPNTEAFF.

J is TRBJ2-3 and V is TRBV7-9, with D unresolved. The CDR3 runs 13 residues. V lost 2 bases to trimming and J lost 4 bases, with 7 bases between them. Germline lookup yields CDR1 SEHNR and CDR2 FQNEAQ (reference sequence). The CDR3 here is CASSLNGPDTQYF. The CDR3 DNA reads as TGTGCCAGCAGCTTAAATGGACCAGATACGCAGTATTTT.

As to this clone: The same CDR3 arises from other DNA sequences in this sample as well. The DNA of the CDR3 is TGTGCCAGCAGCCTCAGCACAGATACGCAGTATTTT. Amino acids: CASSLSTDTQYF. This rearrangement joins TRBV11-2 to TRBJ2-3; D gene unclear. The length of the CDR3 is 12 residues. V dropped 5 bases and J dropped 0 bases, with 3 bases sitting between them. Germline V gene lookup returns CDR1 SGHAT and CDR2 FQNNGV.

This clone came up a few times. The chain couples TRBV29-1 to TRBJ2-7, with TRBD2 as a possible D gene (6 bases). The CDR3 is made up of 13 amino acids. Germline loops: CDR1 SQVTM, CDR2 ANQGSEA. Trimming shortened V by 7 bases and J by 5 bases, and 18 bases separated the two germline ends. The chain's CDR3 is CSAGGTASHEQYF. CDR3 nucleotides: TGCAGCGCTGGCGGGACCGCGAGCCACGAGCAGTACTTC.

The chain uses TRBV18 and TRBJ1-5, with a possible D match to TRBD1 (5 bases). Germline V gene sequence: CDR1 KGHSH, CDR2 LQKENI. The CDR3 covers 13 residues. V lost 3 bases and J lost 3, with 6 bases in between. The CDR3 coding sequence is TGTGCCAGCTCACCGGACACCAATCAGCCCCAGCATTTT. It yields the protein CASSPDTNQPQHF.

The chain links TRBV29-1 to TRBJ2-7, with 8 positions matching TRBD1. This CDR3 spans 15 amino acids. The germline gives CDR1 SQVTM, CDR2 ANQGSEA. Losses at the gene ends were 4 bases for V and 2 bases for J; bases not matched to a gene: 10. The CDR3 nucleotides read TGCAGCGTTGTAATTGGCCAGGGGGCGACCTACGAGCAGTACTTC. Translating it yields CSVVIGQGATYEQYF.

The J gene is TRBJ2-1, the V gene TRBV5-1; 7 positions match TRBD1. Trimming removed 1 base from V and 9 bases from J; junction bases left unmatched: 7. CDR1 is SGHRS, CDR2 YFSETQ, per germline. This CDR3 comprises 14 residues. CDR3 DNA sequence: TGCGCCAGCAGCTTGAGGCAGGGGGAAATTGAGCAGTTCTTC. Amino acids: CASSLRQGEIEQFF.

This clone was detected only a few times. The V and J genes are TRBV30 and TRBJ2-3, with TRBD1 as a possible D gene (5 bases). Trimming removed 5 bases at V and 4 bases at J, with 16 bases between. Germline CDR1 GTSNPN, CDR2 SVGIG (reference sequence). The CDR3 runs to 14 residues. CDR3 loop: CAWGRLAGPDTQYF. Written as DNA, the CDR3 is TGTGCCTGGGGCCGCCTGGCAGGGCCAGATACGCAGTATTTT.

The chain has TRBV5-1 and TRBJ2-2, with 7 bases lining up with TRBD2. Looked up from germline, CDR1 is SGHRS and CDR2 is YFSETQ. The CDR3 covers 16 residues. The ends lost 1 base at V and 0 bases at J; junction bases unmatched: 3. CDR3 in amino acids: CASSLTSASNTGELFF. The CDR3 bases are TGCGCCAGCAGCTTGACTAGCGCCTCGAACACCGGGGAGCTGTTTTTT.

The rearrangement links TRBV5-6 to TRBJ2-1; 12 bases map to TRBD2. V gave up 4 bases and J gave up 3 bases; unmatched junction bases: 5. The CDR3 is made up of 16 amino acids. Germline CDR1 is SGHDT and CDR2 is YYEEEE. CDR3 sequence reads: CASSPGLAGRYNEQFF. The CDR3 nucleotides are TGTGCCAGCAGCCCCGGACTAGCGGGACGCTACAATGAGCAGTTCTTC.

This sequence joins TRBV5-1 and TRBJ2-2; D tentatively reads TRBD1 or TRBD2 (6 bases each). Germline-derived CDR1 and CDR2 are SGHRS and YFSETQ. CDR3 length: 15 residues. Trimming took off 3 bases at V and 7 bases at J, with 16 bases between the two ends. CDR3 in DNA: TGCGCCAGCAGCTACCTACAGGGAGGAAGCGGGGAGCTGTTTTTT. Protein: CASSYLQGGSGELFF.

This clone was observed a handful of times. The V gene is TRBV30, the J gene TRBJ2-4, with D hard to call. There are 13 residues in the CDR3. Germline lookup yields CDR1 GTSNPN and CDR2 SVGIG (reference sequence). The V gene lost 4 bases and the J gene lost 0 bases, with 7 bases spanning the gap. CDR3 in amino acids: CAWKQIAKNIQYF. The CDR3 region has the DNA TGTGCCTGGAAACAGATAGCCAAAAACATTCAGTACTTC. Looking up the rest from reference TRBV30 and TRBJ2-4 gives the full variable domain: SQTIHQWPATLVQPVGSPLSLECTVEGTSNPNLYWYRQAAGRGLQLLFYSVGIGQISSEVPQNLSASRPQDRQFILSSKKLLLSDSGFYLCAWKQIAKNIQYFGAGTRLSVL.

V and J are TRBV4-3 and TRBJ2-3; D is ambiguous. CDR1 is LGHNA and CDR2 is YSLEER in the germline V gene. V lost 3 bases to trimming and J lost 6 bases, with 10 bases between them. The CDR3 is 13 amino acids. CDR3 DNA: TGCGCCAGCAGCCATCGACCCCGCGATACGCAGTATTTT. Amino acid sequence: CASSHRPRDTQYF.

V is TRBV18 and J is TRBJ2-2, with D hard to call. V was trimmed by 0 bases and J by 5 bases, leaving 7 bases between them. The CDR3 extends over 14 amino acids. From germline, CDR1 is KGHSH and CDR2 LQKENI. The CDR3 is CASSPPSWTGELFF. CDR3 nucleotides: TGTGCCAGCTCACCACCTAGCTGGACCGGGGAGCTGTTTTTT.

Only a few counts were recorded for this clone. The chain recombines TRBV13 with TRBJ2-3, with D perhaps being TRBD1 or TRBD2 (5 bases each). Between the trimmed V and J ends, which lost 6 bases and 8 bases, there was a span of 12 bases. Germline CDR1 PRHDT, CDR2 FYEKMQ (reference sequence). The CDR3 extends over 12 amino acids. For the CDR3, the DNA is TGTGCCAGCAGGTTGCATGGGGGTACGCAGTATTTT. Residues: CASRLHGGTQYF. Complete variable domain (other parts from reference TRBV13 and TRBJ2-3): AAGVIQSPRHLIKEKRETATLKCYPIPRHDTVYWYQQGPGQDPQFLISFYEKMQSDKGSIPDRFSAQQFSDYHSELNMSSLELGDSALYFCASRLHGGTQYFGPGTRLTVL.

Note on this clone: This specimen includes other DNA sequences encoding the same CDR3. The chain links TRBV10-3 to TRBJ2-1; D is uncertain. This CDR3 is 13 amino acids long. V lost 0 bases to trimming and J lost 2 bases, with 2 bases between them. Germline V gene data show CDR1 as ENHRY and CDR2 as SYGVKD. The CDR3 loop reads CAISESPYNEQFF. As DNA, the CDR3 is TGTGCCATCAGTGAGTCCCCCTACAATGAGCAGTTCTTC.

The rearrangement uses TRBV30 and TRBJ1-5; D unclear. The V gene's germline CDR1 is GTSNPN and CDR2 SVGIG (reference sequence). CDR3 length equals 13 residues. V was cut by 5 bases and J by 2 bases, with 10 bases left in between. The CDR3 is CAWESRGNQPQHF. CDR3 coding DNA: TGTGCCTGGGAAAGTAGGGGCAATCAGCCCCAGCATTTT.

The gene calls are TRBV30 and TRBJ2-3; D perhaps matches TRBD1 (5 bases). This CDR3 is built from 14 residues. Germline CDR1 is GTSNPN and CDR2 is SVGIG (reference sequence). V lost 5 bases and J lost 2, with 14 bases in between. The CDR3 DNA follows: TGTGCCTGGGGGAACAGGAGACTCACAGATACGCAGTATTTT. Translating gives CAWGNRRLTDTQYF.

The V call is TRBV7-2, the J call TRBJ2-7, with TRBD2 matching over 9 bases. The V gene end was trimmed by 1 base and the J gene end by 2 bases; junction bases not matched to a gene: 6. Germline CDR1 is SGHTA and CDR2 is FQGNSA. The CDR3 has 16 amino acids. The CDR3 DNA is TGTGCCAGCAGCTTAGTGACTAGCGGAGGAGCCTACGAGCAGTACTTC. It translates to CASSLVTSGGAYEQYF.

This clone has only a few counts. The CDR3 DNA reads as TGTGCCATCAGTGAGAGGGGACAGGGCTCTGGCTACACCTTC. It yields the protein CAISERGQGSGYTF. The chain is built from TRBV10-3 and TRBJ1-2; 9 bases align to TRBD1. J gave up 7 bases and V 2 bases, and 5 bases lay outside the gene matches. There are 14 residues in the CDR3. Per germline, CDR1 ENHRY and CDR2 SYGVKD.

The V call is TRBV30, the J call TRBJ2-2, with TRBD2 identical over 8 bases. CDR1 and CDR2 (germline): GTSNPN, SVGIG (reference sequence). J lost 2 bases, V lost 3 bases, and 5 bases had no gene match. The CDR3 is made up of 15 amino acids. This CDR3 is CAWRSGSSNTGELFF. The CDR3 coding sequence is TGTGCCTGGAGAAGCGGGAGTTCTAACACCGGGGAGCTGTTTTTT.

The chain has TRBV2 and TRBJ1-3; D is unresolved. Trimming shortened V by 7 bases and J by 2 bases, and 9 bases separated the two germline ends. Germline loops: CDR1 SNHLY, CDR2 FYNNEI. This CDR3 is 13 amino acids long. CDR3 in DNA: TGTGCCAGCAAAATAGACACTGGAAACACCATATATTTT. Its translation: CASKIDTGNTIYF.

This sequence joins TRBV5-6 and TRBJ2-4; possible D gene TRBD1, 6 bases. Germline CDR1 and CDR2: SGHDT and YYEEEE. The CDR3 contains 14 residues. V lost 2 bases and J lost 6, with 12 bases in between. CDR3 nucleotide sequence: TGTGCCAGCAGCTTCGACAGGCCGGCAAACATTCAGTACTTC. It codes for CASSFDRPANIQYF.

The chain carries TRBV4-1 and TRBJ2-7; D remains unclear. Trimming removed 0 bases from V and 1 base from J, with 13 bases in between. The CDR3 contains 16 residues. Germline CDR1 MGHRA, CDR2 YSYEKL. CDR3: CASSQDWPAKSYEQYF. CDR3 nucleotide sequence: TGCGCCAGCAGCCAAGATTGGCCAGCGAAATCCTACGAGCAGTACTTC.

DNA for the CDR3: TGTGCCATCAGCGGCACAGGATACGAGCAGTACTTC. This encodes CAISGTGYEQYF. The gene calls are TRBV10-3 and TRBJ2-7, with D maybe TRBD1 (5 bases). Germline assignment: CDR1 ENHRY and CDR2 SYGVKD. The CDR3 is made up of 12 amino acids. V shed 6 bases and J shed 4 bases, with 10 bases lying between them.

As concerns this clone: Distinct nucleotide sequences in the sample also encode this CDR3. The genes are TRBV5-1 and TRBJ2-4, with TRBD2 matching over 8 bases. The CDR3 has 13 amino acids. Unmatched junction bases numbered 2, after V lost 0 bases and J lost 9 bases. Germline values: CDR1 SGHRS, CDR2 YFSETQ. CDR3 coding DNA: TGCGCCAGCAGCTTGGTCAGCGGGAGCATTCAGTACTTC. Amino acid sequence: CASSLVSGSIQYF.